The 25 T cell receptor beta chains listed next were all sequenced from one sample in a study of blood T cell repertoires in COVID-19. The method was immunoSEQ multiplex PCR; TCRdb's version includes in-frame clones alone and lacks a portion of them. The data contain roughly 150,000 clones, roughly three quarters of them singletons. Sequenced input: peripheral blood. The receptor source for this set is a man aged 60-69 years with acute or convalescent COVID-19.

The gene calls are TRBV2 and TRBJ2-1; 8 nucleotides line up with TRBD2. Germline V gene lookup returns CDR1 SNHLY and CDR2 FYNNEI. The ends lost 0 bases at V and 9 bases at J; junction bases unmatched: 7. This CDR3 comprises 15 residues. The CDR3 DNA follows: TGTGCCAGCAGTGAAGCATCCGGGAGGGCCTTTGAGCAGTTCTTC. Translation: CASSEASGRAFEQFF. Looking up the rest from reference TRBV2 and TRBJ2-1 gives the full variable domain: EPEVTQTPSHQVTQMGQEVILRCVPISNHLYFYWYRQILGQKVEFLVSFYNNEISEKSEIFDDQFSVERPDGSNFTLKIRSTKLEDSAMYFCASSEASGRAFEQFFGPGTRLTVL.

For this clone: One base away lies a much larger clone, so this may be a sequencing read error. Other DNA variants within this sample encode the same CDR3. J is TRBJ2-3 and V is TRBV7-9; 10 nucleotides match TRBD2. Trimming cost V 2 bases and J 1 base; bases outside gene matches: 0. The CDR3 has 15 amino acids. Germline values: CDR1 SEHNR, CDR2 FQNEAQ (reference sequence). CDR3 sequence: CASSLLAGGTDTQYF. DNA of the CDR3: TGTGCCAGCAGCTTACTAGCGGGAGGCACAGATACGCAGTATTTT.

The rearrangement uses TRBV7-9 and TRBJ2-3, with 8 nucleotides matching TRBD1. The CDR3 is made up of 15 amino acids. The ends lost 6 bases at V and 4 bases at J; junction bases unmatched: 9. The germline V gene encodes CDR1 SEHNR and CDR2 FQNEAQ (reference sequence). The CDR3 loop is CASSYRGEEADTQYF. As DNA, the CDR3 is TGTGCCAGCAGTTACAGGGGGGAAGAGGCAGATACGCAGTATTTT.

The rearrangement links TRBV18 to TRBJ2-2; tentatively, D is TRBD2 (6 bases). Germline V CDR1 and CDR2: KGHSH, LQKENI. This CDR3 has 15 residues. Deletions cut 3 bases from V and 1 base from J, with 9 bases between. Written as DNA, the CDR3 is TGTGCCAGCTCACCGGACTACGGGAACACCGGGGAGCTGTTTTTT. This encodes CASSPDYGNTGELFF.

The chain uses TRBV6-5 and TRBJ1-5, with a possible D match to TRBD1 (6 bases). The V and J ends lost 8 bases and 3 bases respectively, with 11 bases between them. CDR3 length: 13 amino acids. The germline CDR1 and CDR2 sequences are MNHEY and SVGAGI. The CDR3 region has the DNA TGTGCCAGCGGGCGGACAGTCAATCAGCCCCAGCATTTT. Encoded protein: CASGRTVNQPQHF.

Notes on this clone: Other nucleotide sequences in the sample specify the same CDR3. V gene TRBV12-3 or TRBV12-4 combines with J gene TRBJ2-1; D is undetermined. Trimming left V 2 bases short and J 4 bases short, with 3 bases between. CDR3 length: 12 residues. CDR3 coding DNA: TGTGCCAGCAGTTTATCTTACAATGAGCAGTTCTTC. Its protein is CASSLSYNEQFF.

The V and J genes are TRBV3-1 (or the pseudogene TRBV3-2) and TRBJ2-2; D may be TRBD2 (5 bases). In germline, CDR1 is LGHDT, CDR2 YNNKEL (reference sequence). This CDR3 comprises 14 residues. V was pared by 4 bases and J by 7 bases, with 13 bases between. The CDR3 DNA reads TGTGCCAGCAGCCGAGCGGAGCTAAGCGGGGAGCTGTTTTTT. It encodes CASSRAELSGELFF.

This chain links TRBV5-1 with TRBJ2-1; the D gene is possibly TRBD2 (5 bases). CDR1 and CDR2 from the germline V gene are SGHRS and YFSETQ. The CDR3 covers 15 residues. The ends were cut back, 3 bases at V and 2 bases at J, with 12 bases in the middle. Here the CDR3 reads CASSSSGSPYNEQFF. CDR3 bases: TGCGCCAGCAGCTCAAGCGGAAGTCCCTACAATGAGCAGTTCTTC.

This clone appeared once. As DNA, the CDR3 is TGTGCCAGCAGTGAAGTGGTTAGGCTAGCGGGAAGGAAAGAGACCCAGTACTTC. Translation: CASSEVVRLAGRKETQYF. The J gene is TRBJ2-5, the V gene TRBV2; 9 positions agree with TRBD2. In germline, CDR1 is SNHLY, CDR2 FYNNEI. There are 18 residues in the CDR3. V was pared by 1 base and J by 3 bases, with 12 bases of the junction left unmatched. The full variable domain, completed using reference TRBV2 and TRBJ2-5, is EPEVTQTPSHQVTQMGQEVILRCVPISNHLYFYWYRQILGQKVEFLVSFYNNEISEKSEIFDDQFSVERPDGSNFTLKIRSTKLEDSAMYFCASSEVVRLAGRKETQYFGPGTRLLVL.

The gene calls are TRBV5-6 and TRBJ2-7; 7 bases agree with TRBD1. The CDR3 extends over 15 amino acids. After removal of 2 bases from V and 4 bases from J, the junction contained 9 bases not matched to a gene. The germline V gene has CDR1 SGHDT and CDR2 YYEEEE. The CDR3 coding sequence is TGTGCCAGCAGCTTACAGGGGTCGGAGACTTACGAGCAGTACTTC. It translates to CASSLQGSETYEQYF. The full variable domain, completed using reference TRBV5-6 and TRBJ2-7, is DAGVTQSPTHLIKTRGQQVTLRCSPKSGHDTVSWYQQALGQGPQFIFQYYEEEERQRGNFPDRFSGHQFPNYSSELNVNALLLGDSALYLCASSLQGSETYEQYFGPGTRLTVT.

The V gene is TRBV5-6, the J gene TRBJ1-5; no clear D gene. The CDR3 is 13 amino acids. Trimming cost V 1 base and J 6 bases, with 8 bases left between them. Per the germline V gene, CDR1 is SGHDT and CDR2 is YYEEEE. CDR3 nucleotides: TGTGCCAGCAGCTTGATGCAGGCTCAGCCCCAGCATTTT. This gives the protein CASSLMQAQPQHF. The variable domain in full, with the rest retrieved from reference TRBV5-6 and TRBJ1-5, is DAGVTQSPTHLIKTRGQQVTLRCSPKSGHDTVSWYQQALGQGPQFIFQYYEEEERQRGNFPDRFSGHQFPNYSSELNVNALLLGDSALYLCASSLMQAQPQHFGDGTRLSIL.

The rearrangement uses TRBV3-1 (or the pseudogene TRBV3-2) and TRBJ2-2; TRBD2 matches at 8 bases. V trimming: 4 bases; J trimming: 5 bases; junction bases outside the gene matches: 6. The CDR3 covers 15 residues. Germline-derived CDR1 and CDR2 are LGHDT and YNNKEL (reference sequence). The CDR3 region is CASSRAGGGTGELFF. For the CDR3, the DNA is TGTGCCAGCAGCCGTGCGGGGGGCGGAACCGGGGAGCTGTTTTTT.

The chain is built from TRBV12-3 or TRBV12-4 and TRBJ1-3, with D hard to call. V lost 4 bases, J lost 2 bases, and 3 bases lay in between. The CDR3 totals 12 residues. In DNA form, the CDR3 reads TGTGCCAGCAGTTCTACTGGAAACACCATATATTTT. Translating gives CASSSTGNTIYF.

In DNA, the CDR3 is TGCAGCGTCGCCAGCTCGGGAAATACCAAAAACATTCAGTACTTC. Amino acids: CSVASSGNTKNIQYF. The chain links TRBV29-1 to TRBJ2-4; the D gene is possibly TRBD2 (5 bases). The length of the CDR3 is 15 residues. The V gene lost 6 bases and the J gene lost 2 bases, with 17 bases spanning the gap. Germline-derived CDR1 and CDR2 are SQVTM and ANQGSEA.

The CDR3 loop is CARRPSGTGTRNQPQHF. In DNA, the CDR3 is TGTGCCCGCCGCCCCTCCGGGACAGGGACGCGCAATCAGCCCCAGCATTTT. The chain has TRBV27 and TRBJ1-5, with 9 nucleotides matching TRBD1. CDR1 and CDR2 from the germline V gene are MNHEY and SMNVEV (reference sequence). The CDR3 covers 17 residues. Losses at the gene ends were 11 bases for V and 2 bases for J; bases not matched to a gene: 16.

There are a few counts of this clone. The gene calls are TRBV30 and TRBJ1-4; 7 bases are a match to TRBD1. Germline lookup yields CDR1 GTSNPN and CDR2 SVGIG (reference sequence). The CDR3 loop spans 14 amino acids. V was pared by 3 bases and J by 7 bases, with 8 bases of the junction left unmatched. The CDR3 spells CAWRTGVSGEKLFF. The CDR3 bases are TGTGCCTGGAGAACAGGGGTATCCGGTGAAAAACTGTTTTTT. Using reference TRBV30 and TRBJ1-4 for the parts outside the CDR3, the full variable domain is SQTIHQWPATLVQPVGSPLSLECTVEGTSNPNLYWYRQAAGRGLQLLFYSVGIGQISSEVPQNLSASRPQDRQFILSSKKLLLSDSGFYLCAWRTGVSGEKLFFGSGTQLSVL.

A few counts support this clone. J is TRBJ2-1 and V is TRBV9, with 14 positions matching TRBD2. Germline-derived CDR1 and CDR2 are SGDLS and YYNGEE. The J segment lost 9 bases and the V segment lost 4 bases, leaving 9 bases of the junction unmatched. The CDR3 spans 16 residues. CDR3 nucleotides: TGTGCCAGCAGCCTTAGTGGGACTAGCGGGAGTAGTGAGCAGTTCTTC. Amino acids: CASSLSGTSGSSEQFF.

This chain uses TRBV7-9 with TRBJ2-7; D possibly corresponds to TRBD1 (6 bases). This CDR3 is built from 15 residues. V gave up 4 bases and J gave up 2 bases, with 15 bases separating them. The V gene's germline CDR1 is SEHNR and CDR2 FQNEAQ (reference sequence). CDR3 amino acids: CASSSPTGSTYEQYF. DNA for the CDR3: TGTGCCAGCAGCTCCCCGACAGGCTCAACCTACGAGCAGTACTTC.

The chain combines TRBV7-9 with TRBJ1-1; 9 bases fit TRBD1. Germline CDR1 and CDR2: SEHNR and FQNEAQ (reference sequence). Germline trimming cut 6 bases from V and 0 bases from J; bases unmatched to any gene: 11. The CDR3 is 17 residues long. For the CDR3, the DNA is TGTGCCAGCAGTTACGGACAGGGGAATATATTGAACACTGAAGCTTTCTTT. Protein: CASSYGQGNILNTEAFF.

The chain joins TRBV5-1 to TRBJ2-2, with TRBD1 matching over 9 bases. This CDR3 contains 14 residues. Germline values: CDR1 SGHRS, CDR2 YFSETQ. V shed 7 bases and J 10 bases; nucleotides not matched to a gene: 11. CDR3 amino acids: CASSEQGADEELFF. CDR3 DNA: TGCGCCAGCTCCGAACAGGGGGCCGATGAGGAGCTGTTTTTT.

There are a few counts of this clone. This sequence joins TRBV24-1 and TRBJ2-5; 9 bases map to TRBD1. The CDR3 sequence is 12 residues long. Losses at the gene ends were 6 bases for V and 7 bases for J; bases not matched to a gene: 2. Germline loops: CDR1 KGHDR, CDR2 SFDVKD. CDR3 sequence reads: CATSRQGVTQYF. In nucleotides, the CDR3 is TGTGCCACCAGTAGACAGGGGGTGACCCAGTACTTC.

The rearrangement uses TRBV27 and TRBJ2-5; the match to TRBD1 covers 9 bases. The CDR3 is 14 amino acids. Germline CDR1 is MNHEY and CDR2 is SMNVEV (reference sequence). The junction had 6 bases not matched to a gene; V was cut back by 6 bases and J by 4 bases. The CDR3 reads CASSLGQGGETQYF. The DNA for the CDR3 is TGTGCCAGCAGCCTGGGACAGGGTGGAGAGACCCAGTACTTC.

The V call is TRBV3-1 (or the pseudogene TRBV3-2), the J call TRBJ2-5, with 9 bases aligning to TRBD1. Germline assignment: CDR1 LGHDT and CDR2 YNNKEL (reference sequence). CDR3 length equals 15 residues. V was clipped by 5 bases and J by 4 bases; unmatched bases: 8. CDR3 protein: CASSSGTGLVETQYF. CDR3 nucleotide sequence: TGTGCCAGCAGCTCCGGGACAGGGTTGGTAGAGACCCAGTACTTC.

This chain joins TRBV5-5 and TRBJ2-7; the D gene is possibly TRBD2 (6 bases). CDR3 length: 14 amino acids. The germline V gene encodes CDR1 SGHKS and CDR2 YYEKEE (reference sequence). The V gene lost 2 bases and the J gene lost 7 bases, with 16 bases spanning the gap. The CDR3 here is CASSFVAGAGEQYF. CDR3 nucleotides: TGTGCCAGCAGCTTCGTGGCGGGCGCGGGGGAGCAGTACTTC.

This clone was seen just once. The chain employs TRBV18 and TRBJ2-3, with TRBD2 matching 15 bases. CDR1 KGHSH and CDR2 LQKENI come from the germline V gene. V was pared by 5 bases and J by 6 bases, with 3 bases of the junction left unmatched. The CDR3 totals 15 residues. The CDR3 spells CASSTGTSGRDTQYF. Here the CDR3 DNA reads TGTGCCAGCTCAACCGGGACTAGCGGGAGGGATACGCAGTATTTT.